Each of the 20 T cell receptor beta chains below was sequenced from the same sample in a study of blood T cell dynamics during melanoma immunotherapy. Specified time point: pre-treatment baseline. Generated by immunoSEQ multiplex PCR, the TCRdb table keeps only in-frame clones and is missing some. The sample holds 20,000 to 25,000 clones; around nine tenths are singletons and the top ten take 1.2%. The source was blood, collected from a patient treated with checkpoint blockade. Receptor source: a human donor with melanoma.

The count of this clone is one. The J gene is TRBJ1-2, the V gene TRBV5-8, with 9 bases matching TRBD1. CDR3 length: 14 residues. J gave up 4 bases and V 4 bases, and 5 bases lay outside the gene matches. The germline CDR1 and CDR2 sequences are SGHTS and YDEGEE. CDR3 sequence (DNA): TGTGCCAGCAGCCTGGGACAGGGATTCTATGGCTACACCTTC. Its translation: CASSLGQGFYGYTF.

The J gene is TRBJ1-1, the V gene TRBV6-5; D possibly corresponds to TRBD1 (6 bases). From germline, CDR1 is MNHEY and CDR2 SVGAGI. This CDR3 region has 14 residues. V lost 8 bases and J 0 bases, leaving 13 bases between the germline ends. As DNA, the CDR3 is TGTGCCAGCCGAGGGGGGCGAATGAACACTGAAGCTTTCTTT. As protein: CASRGGRMNTEAFF.

The chain combines TRBV28 with TRBJ2-2; 8 nucleotides align to TRBD2. CDR3 size: 17 residues. Looked up from germline, CDR1 is MDHEN and CDR2 is SYDVKM. J lost 1 base, V lost 3 bases, and 7 bases had no gene match. The CDR3 nucleotides are TGTGCCAGCAGTTTTTACGGGAGGGCCAAGAACACCGGGGAGCTGTTTTTT. Translating gives CASSFYGRAKNTGELFF.

The chain recombines TRBV11-3 with TRBJ2-5; D uncertain. The J call is in doubt because the DNA end fits TRBJ2-7 better. Germline values: CDR1 SGHNT, CDR2 YENEEA. The CDR3 consists of 14 residues. The CDR3 nucleotides are TGTGCCAGCAGCTTAGTTTCGCCCTCCTACGAGCAGTACTTC. This sequence encodes CASSLVSPSYEQYF.

This chain connects TRBV2 to TRBJ2-7; D may be TRBD1 (6 bases). Trimming removed 5 bases from V and 6 bases from J, with 8 bases in between. This CDR3 region has 11 residues. The germline gives CDR1 SNHLY, CDR2 FYNNEI. The CDR3 nucleotides are TGTGCCAGCAGTACAGGGTTCGAGCAGTACTTC. This gives the protein CASSTGFEQYF.

This chain links TRBV20-1 with TRBJ1-2; D possibly corresponds to TRBD1 (6 bases). The CDR3 is 11 amino acids. Germline assignment: CDR1 DFQATT and CDR2 SNEGSKA (reference sequence). With 4 bases removed from V and 10 bases from J, the gap between germline ends came to 13 bases. CDR3: CSAKWDTLYTF. CDR3 nucleotides: TGCAGTGCTAAATGGGACACCCTCTACACCTTC.

This chain connects TRBV5-1 to TRBJ2-1, with 11 nucleotides matching TRBD2. This CDR3 has 16 residues. Per the germline V gene, CDR1 is SGHRS and CDR2 is YFSETQ. V shed 1 base, J shed 0 bases, and the junction held 0 bases outside the gene matches. CDR3 sequence (DNA): TGCGCCAGCAGCTTGCTAGCGGGGGGCTCCTACAATGAGCAGTTCTTC. Protein product: CASSLLAGGSYNEQFF.

V usage is TRBV9 and J usage is TRBJ1-1, with no clear D. Trimming stripped 0 bases from V and 5 bases from J, with 14 bases between. Germline CDR1 and CDR2: SGDLS and YYNGEE. This CDR3 region has 15 residues. The CDR3 nucleotides read TGTGCCAGCAGCGTAGCTACGGACGTTCCGACTGAAGCTTTCTTT. This codes for CASSVATDVPTEAFF.

The rearrangement joins TRBV25-1 to TRBJ1-3, with 7 positions matching TRBD1. V lost 4 bases and J lost 1; bases outside the gene matches: 10. Germline-derived CDR1 and CDR2 are MGHDK and SYGVNS. The CDR3 contains 17 residues. CDR3 region: CASSGKTGLVSGNTIYF. CDR3 in DNA: TGTGCCAGCAGTGGCAAGACAGGGTTGGTGTCTGGAAACACCATATATTTT.

The chain links TRBV7-8 to TRBJ1-1; D uncertain. This CDR3 is 13 amino acids long. Germline loops: CDR1 SGHVS, CDR2 FQNEAQ. With 1 base removed from V and 7 bases from J, the gap between germline ends came to 10 bases. CDR3 sequence: CASSLGRAREAFF. The CDR3 DNA sequence: TGTGCCAGCAGCTTAGGGAGGGCCCGTGAAGCTTTCTTT.

The V call is TRBV10-1, the J call TRBJ1-3, with D unclear. V was pared by 4 bases and J by 0 bases, with 4 bases between. This CDR3 contains 13 residues. Germline CDR1 reads WNHNN; CDR2 reads SYGVQD (reference sequence). The DNA of the CDR3 is TGCGCCAGCAGTGCGACCTCTGGAAACACCATATATTTT. This codes for CASSATSGNTIYF.

The genes are TRBV28 and TRBJ2-5, with D possibly matching TRBD1 (6 bases). Germline V gene lookup returns CDR1 MDHEN and CDR2 SYDVKM. CDR3 size: 15 residues. The germline V and J ends were trimmed by 7 bases and 4 bases, with 19 bases remaining between them. The CDR3 nucleotides are TGTGCCAGCATCGCCGTGGGGGTAGGGGGAGAGACCCAGTACTTC. Protein: CASIAVGVGGETQYF. The full variable domain, its missing parts supplied by reference TRBV28 and TRBJ2-5, is DVKVTQSSRYLVKRTGEKVFLECVQDMDHENMFWYRQDPGLGLRLIYFSYDVKMKEKGDIPEGYSVSREKKERFSLILESASTNQTSMYLCASIAVGVGGETQYFGPGTRLLVL.

This chain joins TRBV27 and TRBJ2-1, with 12 bases aligning to TRBD2. The germline gives CDR1 MNHEY, CDR2 SMNVEV (reference sequence). CDR3 size: 16 residues. V shed 4 bases and J 4 bases; nucleotides not matched to a gene: 5. CDR3 bases: TGTGCCAGCAGTTCACTAGCGGGAGGACCTTACAATGAGCAGTTCTTC. Its translation is CASSSLAGGPYNEQFF.

The gene calls are TRBV6-5 and TRBJ1-6; 8 nucleotides match TRBD1. Germline-derived CDR1 and CDR2 are MNHEY and SVGAGI. The CDR3 extends over 14 amino acids. Germline trimming cut 4 bases from V and 7 bases from J; bases unmatched to any gene: 3. This CDR3 reads CASSFGQGNSPLHF. The CDR3, as DNA: TGTGCCAGCAGTTTCGGACAGGGCAATTCACCCCTCCACTTT.

J is TRBJ2-3 and V is TRBV6-1; no reliable D call. The CDR3 has 13 amino acids. The V gene's germline CDR1 is MNHNS and CDR2 SASEGT. The V and J ends lost 6 bases and 0 bases respectively, with 7 bases between them. DNA for the CDR3: TGTGCCAGCAGAGCTGGAAGCACAGATACGCAGTATTTT. Amino acids: CASRAGSTDTQYF.

The CDR3, as DNA: TGTGCCAGCAGTGAACCCGGGACACCCAATCAGCCCCAGCATTTT. It encodes CASSEPGTPNQPQHF. The rearrangement links TRBV25-1 to TRBJ1-5, with TRBD1 as a possible D gene (6 bases). This CDR3 comprises 15 residues. Germline V CDR1 and CDR2: MGHDK, SYGVNS. The V and J ends lost 2 bases and 3 bases respectively, with 11 bases between them.

This rearrangement joins TRBV5-1 to TRBJ2-1; unclear D gene. Germline CDR1 is SGHRS and CDR2 is YFSETQ. The CDR3 extends over 15 amino acids. With 2 bases removed from V and 1 base from J, the gap between germline ends came to 10 bases. CDR3 region: CASSFTVGSYNEQFF. CDR3 nucleotide sequence: TGCGCCAGCAGCTTCACCGTCGGGTCCTACAATGAGCAGTTCTTC.

The sample holds a few counts of this clone. This chain joins TRBV19 and TRBJ1-1; D call uncertain. The CDR3 has 14 amino acids. CDR1 and CDR2 from the germline V gene are LNHDA and SQIVND (reference sequence). Trimming shortened V by 5 bases and J by 6 bases, and 16 bases separated the two germline ends. The CDR3 DNA sequence: TGTGCCAGTAGTGACCTCTTCTTCCGAGCTGAAGCTTTCTTT. This sequence encodes CASSDLFFRAEAFF.

V gene TRBV7-8 combines with J gene TRBJ2-7; 10 nucleotides agree with TRBD1. In germline, CDR1 is SGHVS, CDR2 FQNEAQ. Losses at the gene ends were 5 bases for V and 5 bases for J; bases not matched to a gene: 3. This CDR3 spans 13 amino acids. The CDR3: CASSGGQGNEQYF. The DNA for the CDR3 is TGTGCCAGCAGCGGGGGACAGGGGAACGAGCAGTACTTC.

V and J are TRBV7-7 and TRBJ2-5, with D perhaps TRBD2 (6 bases). CDR3 size: 21 residues. V lost 1 base, J lost 1 base, and 28 bases lay in between. Germline CDR1 reads SSHAT; CDR2 reads FNYEAQ (reference sequence). This CDR3 reads CASSLGPRFPTSPNSQETQYF. CDR3 in DNA: TGTGCCAGCAGCTTAGGCCCCCGGTTCCCGACTAGTCCGAATAGCCAAGAGACCCAGTACTTC.